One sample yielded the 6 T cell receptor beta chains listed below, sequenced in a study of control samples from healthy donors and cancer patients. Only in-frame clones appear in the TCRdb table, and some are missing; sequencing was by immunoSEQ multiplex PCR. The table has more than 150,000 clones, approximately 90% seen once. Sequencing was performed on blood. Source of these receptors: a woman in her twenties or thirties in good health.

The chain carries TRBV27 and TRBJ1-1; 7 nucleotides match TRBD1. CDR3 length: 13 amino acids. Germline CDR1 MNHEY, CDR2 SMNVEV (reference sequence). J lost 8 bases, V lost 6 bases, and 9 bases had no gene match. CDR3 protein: CASSPLRGGEAFF. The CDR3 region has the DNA TGTGCCAGCAGCCCCCTCAGGGGGGGAGAAGCTTTCTTT.

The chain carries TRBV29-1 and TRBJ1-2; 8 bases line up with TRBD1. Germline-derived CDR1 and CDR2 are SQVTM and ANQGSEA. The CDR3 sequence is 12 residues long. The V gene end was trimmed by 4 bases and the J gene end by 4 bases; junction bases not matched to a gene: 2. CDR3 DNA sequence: TGCAGCGTTGTGGGACAGGTCTATGGCTACACCTTC. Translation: CSVVGQVYGYTF.

DNA of the CDR3: TGTGCCAGCTCACCACGGGTCTCGGGCTCCTACAATGAGCAGTTCTTC. This sequence encodes CASSPRVSGSYNEQFF. The rearrangement joins TRBV18 to TRBJ2-1, with unresolved D. The V and J ends lost 1 base and 0 bases respectively, with 10 bases between them. CDR3 length equals 16 residues. CDR1 and CDR2 from the germline V gene are KGHSH and LQKENI.

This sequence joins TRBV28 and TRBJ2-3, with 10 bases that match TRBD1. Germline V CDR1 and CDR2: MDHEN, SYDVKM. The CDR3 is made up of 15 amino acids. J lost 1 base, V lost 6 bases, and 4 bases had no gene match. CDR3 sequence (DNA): TGTGCCAGCAGCTCCGGGACAGGGGGCACAGATACGCAGTATTTT. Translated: CASSSGTGGTDTQYF.

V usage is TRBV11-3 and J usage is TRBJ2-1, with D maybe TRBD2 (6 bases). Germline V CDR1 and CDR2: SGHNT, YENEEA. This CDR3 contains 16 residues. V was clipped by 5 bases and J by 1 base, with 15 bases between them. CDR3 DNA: TGTGCCAGCAGCCTTTCCGGGACTGGATCCTACAATGAGCAGTTCTTC. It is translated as CASSLSGTGSYNEQFF.

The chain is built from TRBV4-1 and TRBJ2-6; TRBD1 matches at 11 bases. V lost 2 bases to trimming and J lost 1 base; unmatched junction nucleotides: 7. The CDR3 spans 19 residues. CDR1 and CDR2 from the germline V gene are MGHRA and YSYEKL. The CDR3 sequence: CASSQSRDRGVSGANVLTF. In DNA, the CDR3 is TGCGCCAGCAGCCAAAGCCGGGACAGGGGGGTATCTGGGGCCAACGTCCTGACTTTC.